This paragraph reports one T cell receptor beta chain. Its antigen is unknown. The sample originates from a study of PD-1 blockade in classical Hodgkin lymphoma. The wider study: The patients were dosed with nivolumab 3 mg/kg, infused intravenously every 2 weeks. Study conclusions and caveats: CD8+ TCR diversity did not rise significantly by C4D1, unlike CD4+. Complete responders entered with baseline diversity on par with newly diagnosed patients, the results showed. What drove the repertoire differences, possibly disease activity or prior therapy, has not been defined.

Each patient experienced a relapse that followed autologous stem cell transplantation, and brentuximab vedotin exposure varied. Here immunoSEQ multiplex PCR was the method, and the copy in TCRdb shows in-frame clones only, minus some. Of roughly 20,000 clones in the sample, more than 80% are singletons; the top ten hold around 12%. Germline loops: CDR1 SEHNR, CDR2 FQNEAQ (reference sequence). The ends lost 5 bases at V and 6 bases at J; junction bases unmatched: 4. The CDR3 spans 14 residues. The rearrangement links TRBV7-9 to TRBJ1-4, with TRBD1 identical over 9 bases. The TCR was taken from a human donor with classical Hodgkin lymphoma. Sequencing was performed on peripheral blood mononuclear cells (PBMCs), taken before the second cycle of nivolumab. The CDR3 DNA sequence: TGTGCCAGCAGCCCGGACAGGGGTCATGAAAAACTGTTTTTT. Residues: CASSPDRGHEKLFF.